This T cell receptor beta chain was sequenced for a study of blood T cell repertoires in COVID-19. Study-level information: Both acute and convalescent COVID-19 samples were obtained from the United States, Italy and Spain. PBMCs, B-cell-depleted T cells, or T cells provided the cDNA or gDNA that made up the material.

Germline values: CDR1 MNHNY, CDR2 SVGAGI (reference sequence). V was clipped by 6 bases and J by 5 bases, with 13 bases between them. This CDR3 is built from 13 residues. Authors' methods: Estimation of nucleated cell counts was performed using reference gene primer amplification. Libraries were prepared by immunoSEQ multiplex PCR; TCRdb keeps only in-frame clonotypes and omits some of them. The DNA gave D and trimming, while V, J and clone size come from that table. The top ten hold approximately 2.3% of the sample, which has roughly 260,000 clones, roughly 86% seen once. The genes are TRBV6-6 and TRBJ1-2; perhaps TRBD1 as D (5 bases). This clonotype was obtained from a woman between 45 and 60 years old with acute or convalescent COVID-19. The sample taken for sequencing was peripheral blood. The CDR3 loop reads CASRRVGGYGYTF. CDR3 sequence (DNA): TGTGCCAGCAGAAGGGTCGGGGGGTATGGCTACACCTTC.